A single sample gave rise to the 7 T cell receptor beta chains below, sequenced in a study of T cell changes during pregnancy in multiple sclerosis (dated by TCRdb to the late 2010s). The protocol used for the library was the immunoSEQ multiplex PCR assay. The table was pulled from immuneACCESS by TCRdb, which kept in-frame rearrangements only. Such tables lose some clones; where checked, under half of the loss comes from unresolved V genes, and the rest has no known cause. The sample contains tens of thousands of clones, 90% of them found a single time. 3% to 4% of the sample is held by the ten biggest clonotypes. Here the sequenced sample was peripheral blood, taken in the first trimester of pregnancy. The receptor source for this set is a female donor in good health, enrolled as a control in a pregnancy study.

V is TRBV7-2 and J is TRBJ2-1; 9 positions match TRBD1. Germline CDR1 and CDR2: SGHTA and FQGNSA. The CDR3 spans 15 residues. V lost 5 bases to trimming and J lost 3 bases; unmatched junction nucleotides: 5. CDR3 nucleotide sequence: TGTGCCAGCAGCCGCTGGACAGGGGACTACAATGAGCAGTTCTTC. Translation gives CASSRWTGDYNEQFF.

The chain uses TRBV18 and TRBJ1-1; 7 bases align to TRBD1. Germline V lookup: CDR1 KGHSH, CDR2 LQKENI. This CDR3 is 14 amino acids long. V gave up 3 bases and J gave up 4 bases; unmatched junction bases: 5. In nucleotides, the CDR3 is TGTGCCAGCTCACCGGGACAGATATTCACTGAAGCTTTCTTT. This sequence encodes CASSPGQIFTEAFF.

The chain has TRBV28 and TRBJ2-6; 9 bases agree with TRBD1. This CDR3 has 17 residues. CDR1 and CDR2 from the germline V gene are MDHEN and SYDVKM. V was clipped by 5 bases and J by 4 bases; unmatched bases: 9. DNA of the CDR3: TGTGCCAGCAGTCCCCTGGGACAGGGCTCCGGGGCCAACGTCCTGACTTTC. Encoded protein: CASSPLGQGSGANVLTF. Supplemented by reference TRBV28 and TRBJ2-6, the full variable domain reads DVKVTQSSRYLVKRTGEKVFLECVQDMDHENMFWYRQDPGLGLRLIYFSYDVKMKEKGDIPEGYSVSREKKERFSLILESASTNQTSMYLCASSPLGQGSGANVLTFGAGSRLTVL.

This chain connects TRBV18 to TRBJ2-2; D remains unclear. Per the germline V gene, CDR1 is KGHSH and CDR2 is LQKENI. The CDR3 sequence is 13 residues long. V was pared by 4 bases and J by 2 bases, with 5 bases between. CDR3 nucleotide sequence: TGTGCCAGCTCACAATCAAACACCGGGGAGCTGTTTTTT. It is translated as CASSQSNTGELFF.

The J gene is TRBJ1-1, the V gene TRBV28; 8 bases are shared with TRBD1. Germline V gene sequence: CDR1 MDHEN, CDR2 SYDVKM. Losses at the gene ends were 4 bases for V and 5 bases for J; bases not matched to a gene: 6. The CDR3 runs to 14 residues. The chain's CDR3 is CASSSTGGRTEAFF. DNA of the CDR3: TGTGCCAGCAGTTCCACAGGGGGAAGGACTGAAGCTTTCTTT.

V gene TRBV30 combines with J gene TRBJ1-2; TRBD1 matches at 10 bases. The CDR3 extends over 13 amino acids. V dropped 6 bases and J dropped 2; count of bases not matched to a gene: 3. Per the germline V gene, CDR1 is GTSNPN and CDR2 is SVGIG (reference sequence). The CDR3 spells CACEDRGNYGYTF. Written as DNA, the CDR3 is TGTGCCTGTGAGGACAGGGGGAACTATGGCTACACCTTC.

This chain uses TRBV5-1 with TRBJ1-1, with D maybe TRBD1 (5 bases). Trimming removed 3 bases at V and 0 bases at J, with 12 bases between. Germline V CDR1 and CDR2: SGHRS, YFSETQ. The CDR3 spans 15 residues. The CDR3 DNA is TGCGCCAGCAGCTCACACGGAGGGGTGAACACTGAAGCTTTCTTT. It codes for CASSSHGGVNTEAFF.